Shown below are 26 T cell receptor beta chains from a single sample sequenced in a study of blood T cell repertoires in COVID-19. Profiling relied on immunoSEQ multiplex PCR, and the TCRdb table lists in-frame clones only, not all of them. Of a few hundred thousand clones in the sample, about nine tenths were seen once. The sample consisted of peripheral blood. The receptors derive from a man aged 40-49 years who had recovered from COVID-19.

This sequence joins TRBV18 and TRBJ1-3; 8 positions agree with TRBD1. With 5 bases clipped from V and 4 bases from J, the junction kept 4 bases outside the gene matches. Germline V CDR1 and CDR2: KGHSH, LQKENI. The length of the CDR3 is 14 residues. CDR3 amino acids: CASSDRGDGNTIYF. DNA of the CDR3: TGTGCCAGCTCAGACAGGGGCGACGGAAACACCATATATTTT.

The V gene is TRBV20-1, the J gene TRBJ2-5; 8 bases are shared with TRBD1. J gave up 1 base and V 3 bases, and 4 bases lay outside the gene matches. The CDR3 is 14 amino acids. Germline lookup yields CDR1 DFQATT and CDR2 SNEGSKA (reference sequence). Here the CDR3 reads CSASRTGGQETQYF. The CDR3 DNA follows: TGCAGTGCTAGTCGCACAGGGGGCCAAGAGACCCAGTACTTC.

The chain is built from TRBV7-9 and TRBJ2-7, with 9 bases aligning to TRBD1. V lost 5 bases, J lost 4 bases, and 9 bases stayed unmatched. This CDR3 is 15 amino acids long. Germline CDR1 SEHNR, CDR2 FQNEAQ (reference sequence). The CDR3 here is CASSAQDRGPYEQYF. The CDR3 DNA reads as TGTGCCAGCAGCGCGCAGGACAGGGGCCCTTACGAGCAGTACTTC.

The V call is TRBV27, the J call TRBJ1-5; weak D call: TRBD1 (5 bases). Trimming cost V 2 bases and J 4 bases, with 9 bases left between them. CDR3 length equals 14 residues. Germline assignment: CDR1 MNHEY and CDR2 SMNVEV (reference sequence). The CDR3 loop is CASSLGGDNQPQHF. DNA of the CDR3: TGTGCCAGCAGTTTAGGAGGGGATAATCAGCCCCAGCATTTT.

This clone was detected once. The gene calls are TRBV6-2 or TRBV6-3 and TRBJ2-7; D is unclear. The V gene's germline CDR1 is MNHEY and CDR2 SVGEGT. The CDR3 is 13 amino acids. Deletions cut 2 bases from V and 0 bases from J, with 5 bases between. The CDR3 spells CASSYRSSYEQYF. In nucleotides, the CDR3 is TGTGCCAGCAGTTACCGGAGCTCCTACGAGCAGTACTTC.

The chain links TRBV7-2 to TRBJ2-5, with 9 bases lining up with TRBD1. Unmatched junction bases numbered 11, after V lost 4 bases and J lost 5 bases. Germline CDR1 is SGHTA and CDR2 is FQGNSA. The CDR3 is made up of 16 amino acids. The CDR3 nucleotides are TGTGCCAGCAGCTCCAACCCGGGACAGGGTATGGAGACCCAGTACTTC. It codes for CASSSNPGQGMETQYF.

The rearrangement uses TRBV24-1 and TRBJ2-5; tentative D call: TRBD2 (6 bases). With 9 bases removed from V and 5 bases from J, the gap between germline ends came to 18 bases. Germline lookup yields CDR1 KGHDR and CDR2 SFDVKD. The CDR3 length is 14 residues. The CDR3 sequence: CATAASESSETQYF. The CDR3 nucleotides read TGTGCCACCGCGGCTAGCGAGAGCTCTGAGACCCAGTACTTC.

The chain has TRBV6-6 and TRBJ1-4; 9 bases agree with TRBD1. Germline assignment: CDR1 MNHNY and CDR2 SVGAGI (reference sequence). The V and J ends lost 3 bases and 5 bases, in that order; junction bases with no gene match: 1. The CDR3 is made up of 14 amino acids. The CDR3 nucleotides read TGTGCCAGCAGTTATGACAGGGGGAATGAAAAACTGTTTTTT. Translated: CASSYDRGNEKLFF.

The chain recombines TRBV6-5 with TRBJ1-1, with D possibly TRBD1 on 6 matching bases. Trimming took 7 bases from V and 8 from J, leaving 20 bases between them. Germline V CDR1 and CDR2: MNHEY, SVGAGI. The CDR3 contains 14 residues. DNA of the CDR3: TGTGCCAGCATCGCAGGGGCGCTGATGGGGGAAGCTTTCTTT. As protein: CASIAGALMGEAFF.

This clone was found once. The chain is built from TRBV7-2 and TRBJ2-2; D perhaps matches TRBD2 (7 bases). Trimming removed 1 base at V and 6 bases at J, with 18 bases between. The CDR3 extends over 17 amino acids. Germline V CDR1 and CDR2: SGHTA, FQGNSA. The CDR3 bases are TGTGCCAGCAGCTTAGAAGGGGGAGCGGGGTATGCCGGGGAGCTGTTTTTT. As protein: CASSLEGGAGYAGELFF.

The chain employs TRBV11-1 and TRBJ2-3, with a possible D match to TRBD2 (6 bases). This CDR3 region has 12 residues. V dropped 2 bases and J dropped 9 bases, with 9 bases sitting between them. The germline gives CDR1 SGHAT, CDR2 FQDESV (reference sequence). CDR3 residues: CASSLRDLTQYF. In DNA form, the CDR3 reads TGTGCCAGCAGCTTACGGGACTTGACGCAGTATTTT.

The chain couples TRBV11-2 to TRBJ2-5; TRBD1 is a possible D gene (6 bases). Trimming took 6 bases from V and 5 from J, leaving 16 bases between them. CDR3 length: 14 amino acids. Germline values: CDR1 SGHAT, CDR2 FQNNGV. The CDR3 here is CASRANNQGETQYF. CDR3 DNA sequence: TGTGCCAGCAGAGCCAACAACCAGGGGGAGACCCAGTACTTC.

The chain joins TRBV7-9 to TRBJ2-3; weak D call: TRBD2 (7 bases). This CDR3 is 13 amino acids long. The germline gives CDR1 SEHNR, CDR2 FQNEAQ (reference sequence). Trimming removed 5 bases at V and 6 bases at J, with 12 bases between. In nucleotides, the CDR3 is TGTGCCAGCAGCAGGGGGGGCATGGATACGCAGTATTTT. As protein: CASSRGGMDTQYF.

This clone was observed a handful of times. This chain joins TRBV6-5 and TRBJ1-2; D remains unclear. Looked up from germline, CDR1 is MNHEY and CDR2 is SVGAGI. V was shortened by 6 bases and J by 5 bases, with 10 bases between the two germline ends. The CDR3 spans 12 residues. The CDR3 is CASSDNSYGYTF. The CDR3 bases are TGTGCCAGCAGCGACAACAGTTATGGCTACACCTTC.

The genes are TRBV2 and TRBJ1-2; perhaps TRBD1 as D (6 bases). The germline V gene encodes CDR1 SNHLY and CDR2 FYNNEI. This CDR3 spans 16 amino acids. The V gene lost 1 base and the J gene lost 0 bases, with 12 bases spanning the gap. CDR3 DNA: TGTGCCAGCAGTGAAGGAGGGGGAAGAGCTAACTATGGCTACACCTTC. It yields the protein CASSEGGGRANYGYTF.

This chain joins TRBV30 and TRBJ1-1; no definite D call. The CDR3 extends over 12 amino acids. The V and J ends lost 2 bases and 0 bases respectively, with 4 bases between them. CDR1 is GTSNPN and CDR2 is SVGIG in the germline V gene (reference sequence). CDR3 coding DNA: TGTGCCTGGAGTCAAATGAACACTGAAGCTTTCTTT. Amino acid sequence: CAWSQMNTEAFF.

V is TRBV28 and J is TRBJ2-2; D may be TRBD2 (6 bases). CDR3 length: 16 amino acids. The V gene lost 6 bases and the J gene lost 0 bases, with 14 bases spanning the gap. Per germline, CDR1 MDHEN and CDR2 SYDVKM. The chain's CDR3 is CASRDLSGTNTGELFF. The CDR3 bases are TGTGCCAGCAGAGACCTTAGCGGAACGAACACCGGGGAGCTGTTTTTT.

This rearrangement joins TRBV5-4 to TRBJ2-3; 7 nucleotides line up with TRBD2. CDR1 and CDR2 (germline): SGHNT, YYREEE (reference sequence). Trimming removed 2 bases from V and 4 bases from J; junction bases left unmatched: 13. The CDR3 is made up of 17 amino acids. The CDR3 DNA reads TGTGCCAGCAGCTTTAACGAGGGACTAACGGGCCCAGATACGCAGTATTTT. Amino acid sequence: CASSFNEGLTGPDTQYF.

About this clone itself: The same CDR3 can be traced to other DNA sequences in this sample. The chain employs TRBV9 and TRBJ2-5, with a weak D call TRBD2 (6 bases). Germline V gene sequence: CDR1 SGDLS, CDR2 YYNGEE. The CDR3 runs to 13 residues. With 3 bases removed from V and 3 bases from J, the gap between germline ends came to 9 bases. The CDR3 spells CASSGGTEETQYF. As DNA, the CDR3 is TGTGCCAGCAGCGGAGGGACTGAAGAGACCCAGTACTTC.

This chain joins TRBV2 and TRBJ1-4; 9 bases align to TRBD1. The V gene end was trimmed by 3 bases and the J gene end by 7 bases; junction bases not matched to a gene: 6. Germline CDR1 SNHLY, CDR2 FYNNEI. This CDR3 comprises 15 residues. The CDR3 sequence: CASSDYRGRIEKLFF. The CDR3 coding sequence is TGTGCCAGCAGTGACTACAGGGGGCGAATTGAAAAACTGTTTTTT.

Written as DNA, the CDR3 is TGCGCCAGCAGCCAAGAAAGCGGGGCCCTCTACGAGCAGTACTTC. Translation: CASSQESGALYEQYF. The chain joins TRBV4-3 to TRBJ2-7, with TRBD2 identical over 7 bases. V lost 0 bases, J lost 3 bases, and 5 bases stayed unmatched. This CDR3 is built from 15 residues. Per germline, CDR1 LGHNA and CDR2 YSLEER.

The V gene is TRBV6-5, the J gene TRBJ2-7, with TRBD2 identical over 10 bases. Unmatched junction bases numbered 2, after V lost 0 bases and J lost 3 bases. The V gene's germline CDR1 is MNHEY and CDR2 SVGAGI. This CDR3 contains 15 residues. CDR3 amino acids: CASSYSLAGIYEQYF. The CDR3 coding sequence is TGTGCCAGCAGTTACTCACTAGCGGGGATCTACGAGCAGTACTTC.

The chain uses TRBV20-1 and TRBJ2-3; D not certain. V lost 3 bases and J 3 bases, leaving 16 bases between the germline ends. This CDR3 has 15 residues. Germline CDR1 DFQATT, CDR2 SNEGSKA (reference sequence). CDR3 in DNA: TGCAGTGCTAGTACCCCTCAAACCGGGACAGATACGCAGTATTTT. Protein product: CSASTPQTGTDTQYF.

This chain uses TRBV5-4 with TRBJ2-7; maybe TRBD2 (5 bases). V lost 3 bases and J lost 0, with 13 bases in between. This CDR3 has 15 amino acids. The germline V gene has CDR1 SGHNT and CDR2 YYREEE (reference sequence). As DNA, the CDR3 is TGTGCCAGCAGCTCCCCGGTTGCGGGCTCCTACGAGCAGTACTTC. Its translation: CASSSPVAGSYEQYF.

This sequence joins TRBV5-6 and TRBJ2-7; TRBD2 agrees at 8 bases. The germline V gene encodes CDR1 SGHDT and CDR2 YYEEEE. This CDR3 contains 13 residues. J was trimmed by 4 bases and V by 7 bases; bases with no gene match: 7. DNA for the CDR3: TGTGCCAGCTCCAGCGGGGGAGCTTACGAGCAGTACTTC. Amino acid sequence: CASSSGGAYEQYF.

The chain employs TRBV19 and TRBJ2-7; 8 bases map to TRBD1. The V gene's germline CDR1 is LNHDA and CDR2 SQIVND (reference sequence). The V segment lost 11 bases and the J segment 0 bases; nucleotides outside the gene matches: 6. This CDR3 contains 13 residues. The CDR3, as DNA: TGTGCCGGAAACAGGGGGAGCTCCTACGAGCAGTACTTC. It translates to CAGNRGSSYEQYF.